This T cell receptor (beta chain) was recorded in a study of neurological immune-mediated disorders. The study's findings and limits: The phylogenetic placement of 18 of 34 multiple sclerosis patients' repertoires in one related-CDR3 cluster constitutes a possible signature.

This clonotype has ten or more counts. Its antigen remains unidentified. V shed 4 bases and J 4 bases; nucleotides not matched to a gene: 3. The CDR3 runs to 15 residues. Per germline, CDR1 SGHTA and CDR2 FQGNSA. cDNA synthesis was performed by 5'RACE with 10-nucleotide random UMIs. TCRdb processed the 5' RACE reads anew with MiXCR; each CDR3 protein has one entry. Of tens of thousands of distinct CDR3 sequences in the sample, 3% to 4% were seen once. The source is a woman between 45 and 60 years old with multiple sclerosis. Sequencing was done on a sample of PBMCs. This rearrangement joins TRBV7-2 to TRBJ2-1; TRBD2 matches 11 bases. This chain's CDR3 is CASSSWTSGYNEQFF. CDR3 coding DNA: TGTGCCAGCAGCTCTTGGACTAGCGGGTACAATGAGCAGTTCTTC.